This TCR beta chain was captured in a study of cytomegalovirus exposure and HLA in healthy donors. Broader study findings: Associated with cytomegalovirus, according to the listing, were 150 to 200 TCR beta chains. HLA-A and HLA-B allele assignments for most subjects were reportedly predicted accurately using TCR beta sequences.

Details on this clone: The antigen is unknown.

In the PCR, 60 Vbeta and 13 Jbeta primers were used. Per the original data handling: Approximately 11 million shared chains were among some 80 million unique TCR beta chains counted in a later analysis. The repertoire was sequenced with immunoSEQ multiplex PCR; TCRdb's copy has only in-frame clones and lacks some. V, J and clone size were drawn from that table, and D and trimming were deduced from the DNA. This table holds some 150,000 clones, about 87% found once. The CDR3 contains 14 residues. Trimming cost V 5 bases and J 8 bases; bases outside gene matches: 8. Germline values: CDR1 SGHTA, CDR2 FQGNSA.

The TCR comes from a woman in her 30s in good health and CMV-seronegative. What was sequenced was PBMCs. This chain connects TRBV7-2 to TRBJ1-2, with 10 positions matching TRBD1. The CDR3 nucleotides are TGTGCCAGCAGCACCCGACAGGGGGCGGGAGGCTACACCTTC. This encodes CASSTRQGAGGYTF.